This TCR beta chain was profiled in a study of OX40 agonist ivuxolimab in advanced cancers. Study overall: A male proportion of about 84% was recorded, with mean age about 62 years and range about 20 to 90. Whole-study findings and limits: The authors also found low normalized T-cell clonal expansion in some nonresponders.

With regard to this clone: Its antigen is unidentified.

Per the germline V gene, CDR1 is KGHSH and CDR2 is LQKENI. V dropped 1 base and J dropped 6 bases, with 15 bases sitting between them. CDR3 length: 16 residues. Only in-frame clones appear in the TCRdb table, and some are missing; sequencing was by immunoSEQ multiplex PCR. Of 100,000 to 150,000 clones in the sample, approximately 94% were seen once. Anyone with autoimmune disease history or systemic immunosuppression was excluded. Sampling times: baseline, cycle 4 day 1, cycle 7 day 1. The sequence came from an adult with an advanced solid tumor such as melanoma, head and neck, liver or kidney cancer. This chain joins TRBV18 and TRBJ1-4; no reliable D call. The sample consisted of CD4+ or CD8+ T cells sorted from blood, taken in a trial of the OX40 agonist ivuxolimab. The CDR3 here is CASSPRQTSNYEKLFF. The CDR3 nucleotides read TGTGCCAGCTCACCACGTCAGACAAGTAATTATGAAAAACTGTTTTTT.